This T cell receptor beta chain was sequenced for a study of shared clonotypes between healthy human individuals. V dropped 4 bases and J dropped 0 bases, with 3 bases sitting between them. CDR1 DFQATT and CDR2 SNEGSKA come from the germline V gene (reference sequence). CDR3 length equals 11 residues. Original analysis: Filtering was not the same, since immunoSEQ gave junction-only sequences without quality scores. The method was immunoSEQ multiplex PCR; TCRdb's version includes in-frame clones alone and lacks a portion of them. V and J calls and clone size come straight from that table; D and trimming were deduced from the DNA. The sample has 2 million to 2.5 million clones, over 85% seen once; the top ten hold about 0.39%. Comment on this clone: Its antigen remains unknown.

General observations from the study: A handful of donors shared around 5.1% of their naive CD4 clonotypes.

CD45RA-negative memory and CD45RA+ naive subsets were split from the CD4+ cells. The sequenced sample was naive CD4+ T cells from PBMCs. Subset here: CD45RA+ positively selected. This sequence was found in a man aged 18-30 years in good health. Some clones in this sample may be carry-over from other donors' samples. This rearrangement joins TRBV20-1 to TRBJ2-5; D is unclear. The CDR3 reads CSATDQETQYF. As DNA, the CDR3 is TGCAGTGCTACCGACCAAGAGACCCAGTACTTC.